A selection of T cell receptor beta chains follows, all from one sample in a study of cytomegalovirus exposure and HLA in healthy donors. Here immunoSEQ multiplex PCR was the method, and the copy in TCRdb shows in-frame clones only, minus some. The data contain approximately 160,000 clones, about 88% of them singletons. The sequenced material came from PBMCs. Every receptor here comes from a woman in her late teens or twenties in good health and CMV-seronegative. Each CDR3 is given with its conserved first and last residue. D genes are given only for firm matches. Size values are once, few and many counts, or a class for expanded clones, and some rows have none.

cdr3_nt cdr3_aa d_call v_call clone_size j_call
TGTGCCAGCAGCCGACCCGGGGACTACGAGCAGTACTTC CASSRPGDYEQYF - TRBV7-9 - TRBJ2-7
TGTGCCACCAGCGGGGGGCCGGATAGCTCCTACGAGCAGTACTTC CATSGGPDSSYEQYF TRBD2 TRBV10-3 - TRBJ2-7
TGTGCCAGCATCCGTGGGGGGGTGAGCGAAGCTTTCTTT CASIRGGVSEAFF - TRBV11-2 - TRBJ1-1
TGTGCCAGCAGCCTTTCAGGGGTGTTGGGCAACTATGGCTACACCTTC CASSLSGVLGNYGYTF - TRBV14 - TRBJ1-2
TGTGCCAGCCTGTCGGGGAACACTGAAGCTTTCTTT CASLSGNTEAFF - TRBV7-9 once TRBJ1-1
TGTGCCAGCACCCCAGGGAATTCACCCCTCCACTTT CASTPGNSPLHF - TRBV6-5 few TRBJ1-6
TGCGCCAGCAGCTTGCAGGACACCAACTATGGCTACACCTTC CASSLQDTNYGYTF - TRBV5-1 once TRBJ1-2
TGCGCCAGCAGTGAGGGAGGGCCCTACGAGCAGTACTTC CASSEGGPYEQYF TRBD2 TRBV5-1 - TRBJ2-7
TGTGCCAGCAGCTTGCGGGCCTCCGGGGTCTATGGCTACACCTTC CASSLRASGVYGYTF - TRBV5-8 - TRBJ1-2
TGTGCCAGTAGTGCCCAGGTGGGGGACGGGAGACCCAGCGGCTACACCTTC CASSAQVGDGRPSGYTF - TRBV19 once TRBJ1-2
TGTGCTAGTGGTTTGACAACTAGCGGGAGCTCCCTCGAGCAGTACTTC CASGLTTSGSSLEQYF TRBD2 TRBV12-5 - TRBJ2-7
TGCGCCAGCAGCGCCTACAGGGGGCAAGAGACCCAGTACTTC CASSAYRGQETQYF TRBD1 TRBV5-1 many TRBJ2-5
TGTGCCAGCAGCTTAGGGGGAGTCAATGAGCAGTTCTTC CASSLGGVNEQFF - TRBV11-2 - TRBJ2-1
TGTGCCAGCACCCCTGGTGGACTCCAAGAGACCCAGTACTTC CASTPGGLQETQYF - TRBV9 once TRBJ2-5
TGTGCCAGCAGCTTGGGAGGGGGCCCCTACAATGAGCAGTTCTTC CASSLGGGPYNEQFF TRBD1 TRBV5-6 - TRBJ2-1
TGTGCCAGTAGTACTCGGGACAGGGGGGCCACTGAAGCTTTCTTT CASSTRDRGATEAFF TRBD1 TRBV19 once TRBJ1-1
TGTGCCAGTCTCTACCCTCAGGCTGAAGCTTTCTTT CASLYPQAEAFF - TRBV7-2 - TRBJ1-1
TGTGCCAGCAGTGTCAGGGACACACATGAAGCTTTCTTT CASSVRDTHEAFF - TRBV27 - TRBJ1-1
TGTGCCAGTCTAATCACCGGGGAGCTGTTTTTT CASLITGELFF - TRBV27 - TRBJ2-2
TGTGCCAGTAGCCGAGGGGGCAGGGTCTCCTATAATTCACCCCTCCACTTT CASSRGGRVSYNSPLHF TRBD1 TRBV19 few TRBJ1-6
TGCGCCAGCAGCTTGGTTCCGTCAGACTACGAGCAGTACTTC CASSLVPSDYEQYF - TRBV5-1 - TRBJ2-7
TGTGCCAGTCGAGACTCAACTAGCACAGATACGCAGTATTTT CASRDSTSTDTQYF - TRBV27 - TRBJ2-3
TGTGCCAGCAGACCGATTTTTGGGGCAGGGGAACCGTATGGCTACACCTTC CASRPIFGAGEPYGYTF - TRBV27 - TRBJ1-2
TGCGCCAGCAGCCATATACAGGGGGCGCAAAGAAAGATGGTTGAAGCTTTCTTT CASSHIQGAQRKMVEAFF TRBD1 TRBV4-1 - TRBJ1-1
TGCGCCAGCAGCCAATTCGTTAGGGACTCCTCCTACAATGAGCAGTTCTTC CASSQFVRDSSYNEQFF - TRBV4-1 - TRBJ2-1
TGTGCCAGCATCCTGACCACCGGGACAGCTAACTATGGCTACACCTTC CASILTTGTANYGYTF TRBD1 TRBV7-2 - TRBJ1-2
TGTGCCAGCAGTGACCTTGAATGGACAGGAATCGACGAGCAGTACTTC CASSDLEWTGIDEQYF TRBD1 TRBV25-1 - TRBJ2-7
TGTGCCATCAGTTCGGACCCGGGGTATGGCTACACCTTC CAISSDPGYGYTF - TRBV10-3 - TRBJ1-2
TGTGCCAGCAGCCTTCGGACAGGGGTAGAGGCTAACTATGGCTACACCTTC CASSLRTGVEANYGYTF TRBD1 TRBV5-8 once TRBJ1-2
TGCGCCAGCAGCCAAGATATTCTCCGGACAGTCCCCTACGAGCAGTACTTC CASSQDILRTVPYEQYF - TRBV4-1 - TRBJ2-7
TGTGCCAGTAGTATAGTTAAGCAGGGGAGTGAAAAACTGTTTTTT CASSIVKQGSEKLFF - TRBV19 - TRBJ1-4
TGTGCCACCAGCACTGACAGGGGATCTTTGACGCAGCCCCAGCATTTT CATSTDRGSLTQPQHF TRBD1 TRBV15 - TRBJ1-5
TGTGCCTGTTACAGGGCGGCGGGCTACACCTTC CACYRAAGYTF - TRBV30 - TRBJ1-2
TGTGCCAGCAGCGTAGGTCCCAGGTCTGGGTATGGCTACACCTTC CASSVGPRSGYGYTF - TRBV9 - TRBJ1-2
TGTGCCAGCGGGACTAGCGGGAGCGTAGGTGAAAACACAGATACGCAGTATTTT CASGTSGSVGENTDTQYF TRBD2 TRBV19 - TRBJ2-3
TGCGCCAGCAGCCAAGATTCCACTTTCGACAGGGCCTATGGCTACACCTTC CASSQDSTFDRAYGYTF TRBD1 TRBV4-3 - TRBJ1-2
TGTGCCAGCTCCGACATCCGGGACAGGGGCCCGAACACTGAAGCTTTCTTT CASSDIRDRGPNTEAFF TRBD1 TRBV18 - TRBJ1-1
TGTGCCAGCGTTAGTCGGGACAGGGAGTACAATGAGCAGTTCTTC CASVSRDREYNEQFF TRBD1 TRBV5-6 - TRBJ2-1
TGTGCCAGCAGCCAAGCCGGGACTAGCGAGGAGACCCAGTACTTC CASSQAGTSEETQYF TRBD2 TRBV4-2 - TRBJ2-5
TGCAGCGTTGTACCGGGGGAGGGGGCTAACTATGGCTACACCTTC CSVVPGEGANYGYTF - TRBV29-1 - TRBJ1-2
TGCGCCAGCAGTCCGGGAGGTTGGGACTACGAGCAGTACTTC CASSPGGWDYEQYF TRBD2 TRBV4-1 - TRBJ2-7
TGCGCCAGCAGCTTGGGGACTAGCGCGAACACAGATACGCAGTATTTT CASSLGTSANTDTQYF TRBD2 TRBV5-1 - TRBJ2-3
TGTGCCATCAGCCGACAGGGAAATTACGACACTGAAGCTTTCTTT CAISRQGNYDTEAFF TRBD1 TRBV10-3 - TRBJ1-1
TGTGCCAGCAGTGCTGGATCGGGGGGTGGCTACACCTTC CASSAGSGGGYTF - TRBV6-5 - TRBJ1-2
TGCAGCGTAGGCCGAACAGGGGAGCGGGCTTGGGCCATTCAAGAGACCCAGTACTTC CSVGRTGERAWAIQETQYF - TRBV29-1 - TRBJ2-5
TGTGCCACCAGCAGAGATCAAGGGGTGGGAAATTCACCCCTCCACTTT CATSRDQGVGNSPLHF - TRBV15 - TRBJ1-6
TGTGCCAGCAGCGCTGGACAGGGAGGATGGCAAGAGACCCAGTACTTC CASSAGQGGWQETQYF TRBD1 TRBV2 - TRBJ2-5
TGTGCCTGGAGTCTCGACAGGGATCGGGCTTTCTTT CAWSLDRDRAFF TRBD1 TRBV30 - TRBJ1-1
TGTGCCTGGAAGAGGGACAGCCGTGTCTATGGCTACACCTTC CAWKRDSRVYGYTF TRBD1 TRBV30 - TRBJ1-2
TGTGCTAGTGAATCCGACAGGGGGCTGGTTGGCTACACCTTC CASESDRGLVGYTF TRBD1 TRBV12-5 - TRBJ1-2
TGTGCCAGCAGCTTGGCAGGGTTACACAACGAGCAGTACTTC CASSLAGLHNEQYF - TRBV11-1 - TRBJ2-7
TGTGCCAGCAGTGGGGGACTTGATAACAATGAGCAGTTCTTC CASSGGLDNNEQFF - TRBV6-4 few TRBJ2-1
TGTGCCAGCAGTTTCGGGGGGGAGGGCACTGAAGCTTTCTTT CASSFGGEGTEAFF - TRBV6-5 few TRBJ1-1
TGTGCCAGCTCGCCGGACAGGAGACCTTATCAGCCCCAGCATTTT CASSPDRRPYQPQHF TRBD1 TRBV18 - TRBJ1-5
TGTGCCAGCAGCGAGTTACCGACTCCCGGCCGTGAAGCTTTCTTT CASSELPTPGREAFF - TRBV6-1 - TRBJ1-1
TGTGCCAGCAGCCAAGATAGAGTTGCTTTCTATGGCTACACCTTC CASSQDRVAFYGYTF - TRBV4-2 many TRBJ1-2
TGTGCCAGTACCCGCCGAGAAGGGACAGGGGGCGAAAGGGGTCAGCCCCAGCATTTT CASTRREGTGGERGQPQHF TRBD1 TRBV19 - TRBJ1-5
TGTGCCAGCAGCGAGGTGCAAGGAGATGGCTACACCTTC CASSEVQGDGYTF - TRBV4-2 - TRBJ1-2
TGCGCCAGCAGTGAACAGGGTCTTGGAAACACCATATATTTT CASSEQGLGNTIYF - TRBV10-2 - TRBJ1-3